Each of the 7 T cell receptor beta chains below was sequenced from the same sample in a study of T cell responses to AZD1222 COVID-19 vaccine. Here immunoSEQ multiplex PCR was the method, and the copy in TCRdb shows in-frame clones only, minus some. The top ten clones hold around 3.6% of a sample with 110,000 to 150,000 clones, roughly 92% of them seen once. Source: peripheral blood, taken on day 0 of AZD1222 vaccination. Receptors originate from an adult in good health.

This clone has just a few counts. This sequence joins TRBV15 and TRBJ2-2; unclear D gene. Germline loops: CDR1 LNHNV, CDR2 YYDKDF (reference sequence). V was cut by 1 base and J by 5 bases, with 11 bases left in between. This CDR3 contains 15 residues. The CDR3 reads CATSRAGSFTGELFF. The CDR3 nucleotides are TGTGCCACCAGCAGAGCTGGCAGCTTTACCGGGGAGCTGTTTTTT.

Here the CDR3 reads CAWSRASTYEQYF. The CDR3 DNA sequence: TGTGCCTGGAGTAGGGCTAGCACCTACGAGCAGTACTTC. The rearrangement uses TRBV30 and TRBJ2-7, with a possible D match to TRBD2 (5 bases). V lost 2 bases to trimming and J lost 2 bases, with 10 bases between them. Germline lookup yields CDR1 GTSNPN and CDR2 SVGIG (reference sequence). The CDR3 covers 13 residues.

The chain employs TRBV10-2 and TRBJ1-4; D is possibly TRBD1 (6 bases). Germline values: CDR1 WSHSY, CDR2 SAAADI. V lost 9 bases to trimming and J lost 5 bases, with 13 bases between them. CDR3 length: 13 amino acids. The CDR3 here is CASGGGFNEKLFF. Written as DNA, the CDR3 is TGCGCCAGTGGAGGGGGGTTCAATGAAAAACTGTTTTTT.

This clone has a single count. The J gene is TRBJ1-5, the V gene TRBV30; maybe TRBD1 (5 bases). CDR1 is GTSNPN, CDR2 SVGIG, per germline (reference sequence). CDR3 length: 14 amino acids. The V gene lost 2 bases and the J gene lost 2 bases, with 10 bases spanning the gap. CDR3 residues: CAWSRGEGNQPQHF. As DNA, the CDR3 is TGTGCCTGGAGTAGAGGGGAAGGCAATCAGCCCCAGCATTTT.

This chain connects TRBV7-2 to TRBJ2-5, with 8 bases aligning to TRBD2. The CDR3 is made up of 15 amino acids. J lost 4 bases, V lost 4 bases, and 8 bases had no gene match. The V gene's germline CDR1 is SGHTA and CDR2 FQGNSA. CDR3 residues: CASSSSGGRGETQYF. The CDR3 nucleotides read TGTGCCAGCAGCTCCTCGGGAGGGAGGGGAGAGACCCAGTACTTC.

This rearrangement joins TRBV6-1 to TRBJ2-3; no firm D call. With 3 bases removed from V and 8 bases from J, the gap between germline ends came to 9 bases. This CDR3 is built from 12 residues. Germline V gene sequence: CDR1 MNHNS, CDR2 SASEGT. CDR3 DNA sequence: TGTGCCAGCAGTGAGTTGGGTGGTACGCAGTATTTT. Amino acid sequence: CASSELGGTQYF.

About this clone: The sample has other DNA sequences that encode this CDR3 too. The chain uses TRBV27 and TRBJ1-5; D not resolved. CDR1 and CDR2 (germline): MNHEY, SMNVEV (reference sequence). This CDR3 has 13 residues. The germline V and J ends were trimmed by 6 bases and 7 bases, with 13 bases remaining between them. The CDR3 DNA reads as TGTGCCAGCAGCATATTTGCAGGCCAGCCCCAGCATTTT. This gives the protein CASSIFAGQPQHF.